This TCR beta chain was profiled in a study of blood T cell repertoires in COVID-19. The table lists this clone with a few counts. The CDR3 has 13 amino acids. Between the trimmed V and J ends, which lost 7 bases and 3 bases, there was a span of 12 bases. Germline V gene lookup returns CDR1 LNHDA and CDR2 SQIVND (reference sequence). Per the authors' pipeline: Reference gene primer amplification gave nucleated cell count estimates. TCRdb's copy holds only in-frame clones and misses some; the assay was immunoSEQ multiplex PCR. The DNA gave D and trimming, while V, J and clone size come from that table. In the table there are about 230,000 clones, around nine tenths of which are singletons.

This rearrangement joins TRBV19 to TRBJ1-1; D unresolved. The sequencing sample was made of PBMCs or T cells enriched from blood (not recorded which). This receptor was obtained from a woman between 25 and 40 years old with acute COVID-19. The CDR3 DNA reads TGTGCCAGTACCGAGGCACGGGACACTGAAGCTTTCTTT. Translation: CASTEARDTEAFF.